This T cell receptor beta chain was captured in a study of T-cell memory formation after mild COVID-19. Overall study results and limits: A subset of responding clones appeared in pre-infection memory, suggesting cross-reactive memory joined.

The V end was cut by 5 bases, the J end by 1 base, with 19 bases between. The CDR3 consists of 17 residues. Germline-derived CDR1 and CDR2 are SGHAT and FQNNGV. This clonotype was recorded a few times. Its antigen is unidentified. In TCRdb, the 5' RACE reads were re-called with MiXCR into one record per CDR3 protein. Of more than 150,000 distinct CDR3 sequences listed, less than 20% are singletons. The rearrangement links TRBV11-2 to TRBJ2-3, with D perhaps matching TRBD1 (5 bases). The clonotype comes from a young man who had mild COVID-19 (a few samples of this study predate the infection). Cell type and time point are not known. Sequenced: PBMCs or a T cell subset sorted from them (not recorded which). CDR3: CASSHGFGAGRTDTQYF. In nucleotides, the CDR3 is TGTGCCAGCAGCCATGGTTTTGGGGCAGGGCGCACAGATACGCAGTATTTT.